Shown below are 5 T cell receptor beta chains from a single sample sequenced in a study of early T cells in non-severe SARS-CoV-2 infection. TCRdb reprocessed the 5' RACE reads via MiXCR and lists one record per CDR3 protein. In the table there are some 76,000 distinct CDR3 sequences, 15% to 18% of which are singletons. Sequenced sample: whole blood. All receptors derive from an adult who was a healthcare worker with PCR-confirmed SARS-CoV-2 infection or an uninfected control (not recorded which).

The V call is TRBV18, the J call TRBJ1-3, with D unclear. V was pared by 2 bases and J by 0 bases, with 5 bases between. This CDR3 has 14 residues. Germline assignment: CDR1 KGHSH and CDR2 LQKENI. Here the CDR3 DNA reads TGTGCCAGCTCACCAGCAAACTCTGGAAACACCATATATTTT. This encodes CASSPANSGNTIYF. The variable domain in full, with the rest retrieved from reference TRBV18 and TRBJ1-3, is NAGVMQNPRHLVRRRGQEARLRCSPMKGHSHVYWYRQLPEEGLKFMVYLQKENIIDESGMPKERFSAEFPKEGPSILRIQQVVRGDSAAYFCASSPANSGNTIYFGEGSWLTVV.

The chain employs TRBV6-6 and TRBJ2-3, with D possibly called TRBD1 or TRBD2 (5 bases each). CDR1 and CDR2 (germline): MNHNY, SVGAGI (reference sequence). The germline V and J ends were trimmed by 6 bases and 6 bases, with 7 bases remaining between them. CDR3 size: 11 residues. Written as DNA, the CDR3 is TGTGCCAGCAGCCGGGGCGATACGCAGTATTTT. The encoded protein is CASSRGDTQYF.

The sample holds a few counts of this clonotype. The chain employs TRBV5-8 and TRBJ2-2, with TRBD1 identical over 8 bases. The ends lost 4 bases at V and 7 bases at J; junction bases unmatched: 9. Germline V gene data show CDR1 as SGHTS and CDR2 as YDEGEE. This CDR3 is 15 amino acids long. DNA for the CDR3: TGTGCCAGCAGCGTCCTGACAGGGGCAGGCGGGGAGCTGTTTTTT. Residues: CASSVLTGAGGELFF. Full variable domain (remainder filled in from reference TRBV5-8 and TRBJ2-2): EAGVTQSPTHLIKTRGQQATLRCSPISGHTSVYWYQQALGLGLQFLLWYDEGEERNRGNFPPRFSGRQFPNYSSELNVNALELEDSALYLCASSVLTGAGGELFFGEGSRLTVL.

CDR3 sequence: CASRFRSGGREQYF. CDR3 bases: TGTGCCAGCAGATTTCGTAGCGGGGGGCGCGAGCAGTACTTC. V usage is TRBV6-5 and J usage is TRBJ2-7; 10 bases align to TRBD2. There are 14 residues in the CDR3. Germline V gene lookup returns CDR1 MNHEY and CDR2 SVGAGI. Unmatched junction bases numbered 8, after V lost 6 bases and J lost 6 bases.

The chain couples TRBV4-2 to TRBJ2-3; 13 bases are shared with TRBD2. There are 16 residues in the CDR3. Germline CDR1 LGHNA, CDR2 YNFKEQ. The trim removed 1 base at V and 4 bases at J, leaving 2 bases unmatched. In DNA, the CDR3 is TGTGCCAGCAGCCAAGTACTAGCGGGGGGGTCAGATACGCAGTATTTT. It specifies CASSQVLAGGSDTQYF.